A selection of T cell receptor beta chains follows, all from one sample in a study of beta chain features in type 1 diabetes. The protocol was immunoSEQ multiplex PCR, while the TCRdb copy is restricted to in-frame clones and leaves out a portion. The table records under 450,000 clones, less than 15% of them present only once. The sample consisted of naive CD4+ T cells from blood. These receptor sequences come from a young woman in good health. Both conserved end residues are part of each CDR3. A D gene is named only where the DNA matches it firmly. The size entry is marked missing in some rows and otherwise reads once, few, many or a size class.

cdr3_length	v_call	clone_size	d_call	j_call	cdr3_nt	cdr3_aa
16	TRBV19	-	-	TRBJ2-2	TGTGCCAGTAGTATCTTTCGACTAGCGAACACCGGGGAGCTGTTTTTT	CASSIFRLANTGELFF
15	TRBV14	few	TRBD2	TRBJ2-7	TGTGCCAGCAGCCTGGGACTAGTGCTCTCCTACGAGCAGTACTTC	CASSLGLVLSYEQYF
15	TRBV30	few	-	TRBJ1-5	TGTGCCTGGAGCCCCGTTAGCAGGGGCAATCAGCCCCAGCATTTT	CAWSPVSRGNQPQHF
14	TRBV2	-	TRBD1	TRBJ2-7	TGTGCCAGCAGGATAAGAACAGGGGTACACGAGCAGTACTTC	CASRIRTGVHEQYF
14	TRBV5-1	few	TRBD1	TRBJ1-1	TGCGCCAGCAGCTCCTTGACAGGGCACACTGAAGCTTTCTTT	CASSSLTGHTEAFF
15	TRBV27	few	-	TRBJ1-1	TGTGCCAGCAGTTTCCAGGGTTCCGTGGGGACTGAAGCTTTCTTT	CASSFQGSVGTEAFF
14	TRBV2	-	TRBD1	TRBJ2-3	TGTGCCACCAGGTGGGACAGGCGAGCAGATACGCAGTATTTT	CATRWDRRADTQYF
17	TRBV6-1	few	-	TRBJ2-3	TGTGCCAGCAGTGCTAAACCCGGGTACCAAAATTTGGATACGCAGTATTTT	CASSAKPGYQNLDTQYF
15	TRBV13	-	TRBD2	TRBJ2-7	TGTGCCAGCAGCATCGGGACTAGCGGGAGGGGTGAGCAGTACTTC	CASSIGTSGRGEQYF
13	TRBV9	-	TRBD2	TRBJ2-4	TGTGCCAGCAGCCCCGGGGGGGCGCGAGTGGTGTACTTC	CASSPGGARVVYF
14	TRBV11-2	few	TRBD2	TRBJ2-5	TGTGCCAGCAGCACCCGGGGGGGTCAAGAGACCCAGTACTTC	CASSTRGGQETQYF
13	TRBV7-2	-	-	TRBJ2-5	TGTGCCAGCAGGTTTAGCGGACAAGAGACCCAGTACTTC	CASRFSGQETQYF
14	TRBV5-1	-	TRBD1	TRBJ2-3	TGCGCCAGCAGCTCCGGACAGGGAACAGATACGCAGTATTTT	CASSSGQGTDTQYF
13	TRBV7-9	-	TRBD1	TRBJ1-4	TGTGCCAGCATGGCAGGGGGAAATGAAAAACTGTTTTTT	CASMAGGNEKLFF
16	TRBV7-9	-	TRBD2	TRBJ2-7	TGTGCCAGCAGCGTGGGACTAGCCAACCCTTCCTACGAGCAGTACTTC	CASSVGLANPSYEQYF
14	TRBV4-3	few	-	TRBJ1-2	TGCGCCAGCAGCCAATCGGGAGGGGGATTCGGCTACACCTTC	CASSQSGGGFGYTF
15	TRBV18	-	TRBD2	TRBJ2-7	TGTGCCAGCTCACCATTGGCTAGCGGAGTCTACGAGCAGTACTTC	CASSPLASGVYEQYF
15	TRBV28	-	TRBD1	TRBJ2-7	TGTGCCAGCAGGACCCCGGGGACAGGGGCCTACGAGCAGTACTTC	CASRTPGTGAYEQYF
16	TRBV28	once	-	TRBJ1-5	TGTGCCAGCAGTTCCGCCGGGCGGGGGATGGATCAGCCCCAGCATTTT	CASSSAGRGMDQPQHF
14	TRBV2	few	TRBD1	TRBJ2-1	TGTGCCAGCAGACGACAGGGGGCCAATAATGAGCAGTTCTTC	CASRRQGANNEQFF
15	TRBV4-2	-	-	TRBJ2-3	TGTGCCAGCAGCGACGGGGAGTGGGTCACAGATACGCAGTATTTT	CASSDGEWVTDTQYF
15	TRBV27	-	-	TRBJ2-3	TGTGCCAGCAGTTTAATCAGGGTATCGGCGGATACGCAGTATTTT	CASSLIRVSADTQYF
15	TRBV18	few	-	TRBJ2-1	TGTGCCAGCTCACCTACAGGTCCGACCTACAATGAGCAGTTCTTC	CASSPTGPTYNEQFF
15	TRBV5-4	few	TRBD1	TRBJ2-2	TGTGCCAGCAGCGGACAGGGAACAGGAACCGGGGAGCTGTTTTTT	CASSGQGTGTGELFF
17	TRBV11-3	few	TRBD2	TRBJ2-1	TGTGCCAGCAGCTTAGAGGTCGGGGGACTAGGCTACAATGAGCAGTTCTTC	CASSLEVGGLGYNEQFF
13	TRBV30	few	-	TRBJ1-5	TGTGCCTGGAGCAATACAGGGTCCCAGCCCCAGCATTTT	CAWSNTGSQPQHF
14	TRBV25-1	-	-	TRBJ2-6	TGTGCCAGCAGTCCAGGGACTGGGGCCAACGTCCTGACTTTC	CASSPGTGANVLTF
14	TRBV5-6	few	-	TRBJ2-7	TGTGCCAGCGGCCTCCCTTTTGGAGGGAACGAGCAGTACTTC	CASGLPFGGNEQYF
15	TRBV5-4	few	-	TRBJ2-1	TGTGCCAGCAGCAGGGACCAGCGGGCTTACAATGAGCAGTTCTTC	CASSRDQRAYNEQFF
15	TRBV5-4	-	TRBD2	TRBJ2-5	TGTGCCAGCAGCTTCCTAGCGGGAGAGGGGGAGACCCAGTACTTC	CASSFLAGEGETQYF
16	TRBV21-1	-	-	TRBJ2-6	TGTGCCAGCAGCAAATGGGAGTTCTCTGGGGCCAACGTCCTGACTTTC	CASSKWEFSGANVLTF
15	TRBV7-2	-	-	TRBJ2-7	TGTGCCAGCAGCTACCCTCCGGGACACAGTTACGAGCAGTACTTC	CASSYPPGHSYEQYF
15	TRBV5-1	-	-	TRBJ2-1	TGCGCCAGCAGCTTAGGCGGGGAGCTTTCGAATGAGCAGTTCTTC	CASSLGGELSNEQFF
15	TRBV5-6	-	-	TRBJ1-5	TGTGCCAGCAGCTTTCGCGGACATAGCAATCAGCCCCAGCATTTT	CASSFRGHSNQPQHF
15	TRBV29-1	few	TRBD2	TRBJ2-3	TGCAGCGTTGCGAGACTAGCGGCGAGCACAGATACGCAGTATTTT	CSVARLAASTDTQYF
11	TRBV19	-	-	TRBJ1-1	TGTGCCAGTAGTATTCCGGCGAGGGCTTTCTTT	CASSIPARAFF
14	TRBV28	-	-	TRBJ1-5	TGTGCCAGCATTGGGGGGACCGTCGTGGAGCCCCAGCATTTT	CASIGGTVVEPQHF
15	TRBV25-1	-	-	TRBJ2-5	TGTGCCAGCAGTGAATTAAGGACACCGGTTCGGTACCAGTACTTC	CASSELRTPVRYQYF
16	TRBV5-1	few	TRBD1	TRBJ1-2	TGCGCCAGCAGCTTTCTATCGGCGGACAGGGGTTATGGCTACACCTTC	CASSFLSADRGYGYTF
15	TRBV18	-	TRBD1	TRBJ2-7	TGTGCCAGCTCACCAGGGACAGGGGTCTCCTACGAGCAGTACTTC	CASSPGTGVSYEQYF
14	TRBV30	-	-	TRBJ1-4	TGTGCCTGGAGTGGGGACTGGAAGAATGAAAAACTGTTTTTT	CAWSGDWKNEKLFF
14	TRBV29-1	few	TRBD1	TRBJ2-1	TGCAGCGTTGGGGTATTGGGGACAGATGTTGAGCAGTTCTTC	CSVGVLGTDVEQFF
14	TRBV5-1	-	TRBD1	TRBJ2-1	TGCGCCAGCAGCTTGGGGACAGGGGGCAATGAGCAGTTCTTC	CASSLGTGGNEQFF
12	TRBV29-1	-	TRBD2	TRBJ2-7	TGCAGCGTTGACCTAGCGGGATACGAGCAGTACTTC	CSVDLAGYEQYF
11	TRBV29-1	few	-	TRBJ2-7	TGCAGCGTTAGGCGGGGATACGAGCAGTACTTC	CSVRRGYEQYF
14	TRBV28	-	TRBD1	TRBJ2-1	TGTGCCAGCAGTTTACAGGGGGCTAGGAATGAGCAGTTCTTC	CASSLQGARNEQFF
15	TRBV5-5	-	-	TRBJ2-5	TGTGCCAGCCAACGGGCACAGGGTGTGCAAGAGACCCAGTACTTC	CASQRAQGVQETQYF
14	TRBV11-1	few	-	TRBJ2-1	TGTGCCAGCCTCCGGAGGGCCAATGGGAATGAGCAGTTCTTC	CASLRRANGNEQFF
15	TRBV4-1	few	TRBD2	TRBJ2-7	TGCGCCAGCAGCCAAACCGGGACTAGCGCCTACGAGCAGTACTTC	CASSQTGTSAYEQYF
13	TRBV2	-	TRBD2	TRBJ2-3	TGTGCCAGCAAGGCGGGAGAGCCAGATACGCAGTATTTT	CASKAGEPDTQYF
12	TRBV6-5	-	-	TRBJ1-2	TGTGCCACCACGACAGAGAACTATGGCTACACCTTC	CATTTENYGYTF
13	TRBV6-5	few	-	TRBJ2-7	TGTGCCACCCGGGGGACAGCCGACTACGAGCAGTACTTC	CATRGTADYEQYF
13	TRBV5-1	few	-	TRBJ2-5	TGCGCCAGCAGCTTGGCCAGTCAAGAGACCCAGTACTTC	CASSLASQETQYF